Listed here is a single T cell receptor (beta chain). Combining a sample-barcoded 5' primer with a J-beta primer mix, a second PCR ran for 7 to 11 cycles. TCRdb used MiXCR to reprocess the 5' RACE reads, holding one entry per CDR3 protein. The sample contains some 1.4 million distinct CDR3 sequences, roughly 45% of which appear only once. These data come from a study of blood T cells in healthy people across ages. Per the germline V gene, CDR1 is SNHLY and CDR2 is FYNNEI. V dropped 10 bases and J dropped 0 bases, with 7 bases sitting between them. This CDR3 is built from 11 residues. The specimen was blood. This sequence was found in a woman aged 18-35 years in good health. The V and J genes are TRBV2 and TRBJ2-7; D not resolved. DNA for the CDR3: TGTGCCACCGCCGCCTCCTACGAGCAGTACTTC. It yields the protein CATAASYEQYF. Filled out from reference TRBV2 and TRBJ2-7, the complete variable domain reads EPEVTQTPSHQVTQMGQEVILRCVPISNHLYFYWYRQILGQKVEFLVSFYNNEISEKSEIFDDQFSVERPDGSNFTLKIRSTKLEDSAMYFCATAASYEQYFGPGTRLTVT.